This is a list of T cell receptor beta chains from one sample in a study of T cell repertoires in cytomegalovirus infection. These receptors' antigens are unknown. TCRdb passed the reads through MiXCR, listing each CDR3 protein once. The table lists approximately 350,000 distinct CDR3 sequences, roughly 34% of them singletons. This specimen consisted of cultured PBMCs, obtained from culture after CMV antigen stimulation. These receptors all come from a human donor in good health (CMV status not recorded). Some clones in this sample may be carry-over from other donors' samples. CDR3s leave out the opening cysteine and the closing phenylalanine or tryptophan. The order of the fields is V gene, J gene, CDR3 protein.

V gene: TRBV28
J gene: TRBJ2-1
CDR3 protein: ASSPLGGIVINEQF

V gene: TRBV6-6
J gene: TRBJ2-3
CDR3 protein: ASSYPTSGRFTDTQY

V gene: TRBV20-1
J gene: TRBJ2-1
CDR3 protein: SARLGLAEVRNEQF

V gene: TRBV7-9
J gene: TRBJ2-1
CDR3 protein: ASSLEGRGGKF

V gene: TRBV10-3
J gene: TRBJ1-1
CDR3 protein: AISESTGGNTEAF

V gene: TRBV7-2
J gene: TRBJ2-7
CDR3 protein: ASSPRFTSGLSSYEQY

V gene: TRBV6-2/TRBV6-3
J gene: TRBJ2-1
CDR3 protein: ASSYGQGGINEQF

V gene: TRBV4-1
J gene: TRBJ2-3
CDR3 protein: ASSHLPGTSNGYTQY

V gene: TRBV7-9
J gene: TRBJ2-1
CDR3 protein: ASSLGQAGPKYNEQF

V gene: TRBV4-1
J gene: TRBJ2-5
CDR3 protein: ASSQDRLAGIGETQY

V gene: TRBV25-1
J gene: TRBJ2-7
CDR3 protein: ASQRAGGKGYYEQY

V gene: TRBV20-1
J gene: TRBJ2-7
CDR3 protein: SARVRDRVHEQY

V gene: TRBV10-3
J gene: TRBJ2-7
CDR3 protein: AISESIELAESYEQY

V gene: TRBV7-8
J gene: TRBJ2-7
CDR3 protein: ASSLRSSGSYEQY

V gene: TRBV5-5
J gene: TRBJ2-1
CDR3 protein: ASSSGLAGGAYNEQF

V gene: TRBV19
J gene: TRBJ1-3
CDR3 protein: ACVGQGTPGNTIY

V gene: TRBV5-4
J gene: TRBJ1-1
CDR3 protein: ASSLGRTGNTEAF

V gene: TRBV7-2
J gene: TRBJ2-1
CDR3 protein: ASSRTIFEQF

V gene: TRBV6-6
J gene: TRBJ2-7
CDR3 protein: ASSAYHQGQGGSEQY

V gene: TRBV7-9
J gene: TRBJ1-3
CDR3 protein: ASSGRGNTIY

V gene: TRBV6-2/TRBV6-3
J gene: TRBJ2-5
CDR3 protein: ASSYHGARDQLYQETQY

V gene: TRBV6-5
J gene: TRBJ2-2
CDR3 protein: ASSTIPGTSGRRGELF

V gene: TRBV12-3/TRBV12-4
J gene: TRBJ1-1
CDR3 protein: ASSTTGRATEAF

V gene: TRBV11-2
J gene: TRBJ2-5
CDR3 protein: ASSLVEGRTQY

V gene: TRBV7-2
J gene: TRBJ2-7
CDR3 protein: ASSLGASGGTSYEQY

V gene: TRBV20-1
J gene: TRBJ2-5
CDR3 protein: SARDPRQETQY

V gene: TRBV7-9
J gene: TRBJ2-3
CDR3 protein: ASSSYWTSGMGTDTQY